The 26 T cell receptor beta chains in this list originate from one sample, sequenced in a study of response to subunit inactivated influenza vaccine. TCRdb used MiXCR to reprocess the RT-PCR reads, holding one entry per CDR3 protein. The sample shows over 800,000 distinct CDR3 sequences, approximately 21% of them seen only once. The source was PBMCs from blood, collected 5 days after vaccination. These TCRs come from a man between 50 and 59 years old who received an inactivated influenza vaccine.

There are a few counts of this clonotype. This CDR3 is CASSTGQVTTDTQYF. As DNA, the CDR3 is TGCGCCAGCAGCACCGGACAGGTGACCACAGATACGCAGTATTTT. The V call is TRBV5-1, the J call TRBJ2-3; 7 nucleotides agree with TRBD1. CDR3 length equals 15 residues. Trimming at V came to 4 bases and at J to 2 bases, leaving 7 bases not matched to a gene. CDR1 SGHRS and CDR2 YFSETQ come from the germline V gene.

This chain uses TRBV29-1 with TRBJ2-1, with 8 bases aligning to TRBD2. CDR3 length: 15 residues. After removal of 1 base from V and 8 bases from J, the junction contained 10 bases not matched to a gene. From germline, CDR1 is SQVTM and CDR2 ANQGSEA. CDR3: CSVEVGTSGLDEQFF. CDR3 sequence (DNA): TGCAGCGTTGAAGTGGGCACTAGCGGTCTCGATGAGCAGTTCTTC.

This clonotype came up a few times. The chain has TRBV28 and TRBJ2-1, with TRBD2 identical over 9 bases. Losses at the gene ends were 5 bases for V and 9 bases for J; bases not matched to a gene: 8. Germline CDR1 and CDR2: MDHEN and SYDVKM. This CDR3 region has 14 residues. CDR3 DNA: TGTGCCAGCAGTAAAGTAGCGGGAGCCGGTGAGCAGTTCTTC. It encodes CASSKVAGAGEQFF.

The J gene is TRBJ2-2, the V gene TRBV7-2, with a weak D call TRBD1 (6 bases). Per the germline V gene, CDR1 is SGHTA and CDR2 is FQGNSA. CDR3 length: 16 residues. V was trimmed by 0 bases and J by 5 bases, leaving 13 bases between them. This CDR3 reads CASSLAGAGVTGELFF. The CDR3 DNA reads TGTGCCAGCAGCTTAGCTGGGGCAGGGGTTACCGGGGAGCTGTTTTTT.

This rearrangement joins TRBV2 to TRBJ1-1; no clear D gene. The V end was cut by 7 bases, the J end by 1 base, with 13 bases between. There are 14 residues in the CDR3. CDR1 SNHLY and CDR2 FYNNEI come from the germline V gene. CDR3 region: CASNGLGGNTEAFF. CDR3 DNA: TGTGCCAGCAACGGTTTGGGCGGGAACACTGAAGCTTTCTTT. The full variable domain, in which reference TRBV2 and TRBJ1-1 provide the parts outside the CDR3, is EPEVTQTPSHQVTQMGQEVILRCVPISNHLYFYWYRQILGQKVEFLVSFYNNEISEKSEIFDDQFSVERPDGSNFTLKIRSTKLEDSAMYFCASNGLGGNTEAFFGQGTRLTVV.

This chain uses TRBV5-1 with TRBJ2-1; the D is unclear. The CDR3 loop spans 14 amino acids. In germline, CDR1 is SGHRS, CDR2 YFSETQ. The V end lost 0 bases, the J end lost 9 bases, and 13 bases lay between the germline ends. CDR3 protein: CASSLDSGRGEQFF. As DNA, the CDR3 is TGCGCCAGCAGCTTGGACTCAGGTCGTGGTGAGCAGTTCTTC.

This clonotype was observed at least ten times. CDR3 coding DNA: TGCAGCGGGGGTGGGGGCAGGGGATCAGATACGCAGTATTTT. This encodes CSGGGGRGSDTQYF. The gene calls are TRBV29-1 and TRBJ2-3; weak D call: TRBD1 (6 bases). CDR1 is SQVTM, CDR2 ANQGSEA, per germline. This CDR3 has 14 amino acids. Deletions cut 7 bases from V and 4 bases from J, with 18 bases between.

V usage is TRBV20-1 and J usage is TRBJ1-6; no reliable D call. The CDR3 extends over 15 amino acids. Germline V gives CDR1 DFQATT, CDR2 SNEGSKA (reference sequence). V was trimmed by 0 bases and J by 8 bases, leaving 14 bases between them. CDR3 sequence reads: CSARDRQEYYSPLHF. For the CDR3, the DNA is TGCAGTGCTAGAGATCGGCAGGAATACTATTCACCCCTCCACTTT.

The CDR3 DNA follows: TGTGCCAGCAGCTCCACAAGGGACAGGGATCACGAGCAGTACTTC. Translating gives CASSSTRDRDHEQYF. The chain has TRBV7-6 and TRBJ2-7, with 9 bases that match TRBD1. Trimming at V came to 4 bases and at J to 5 bases, leaving 9 bases not matched to a gene. The CDR3 totals 15 residues. Germline assignment: CDR1 SGHVS and CDR2 FNYEAQ.

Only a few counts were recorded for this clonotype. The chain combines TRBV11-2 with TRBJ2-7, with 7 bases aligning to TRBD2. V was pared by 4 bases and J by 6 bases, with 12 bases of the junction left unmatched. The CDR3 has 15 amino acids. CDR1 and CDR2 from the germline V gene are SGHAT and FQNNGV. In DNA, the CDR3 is TGTGCCAGCAGCTCCTCCGGGGGGACTCCCCTCGAGCAGTACTTC. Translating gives CASSSSGGTPLEQYF.

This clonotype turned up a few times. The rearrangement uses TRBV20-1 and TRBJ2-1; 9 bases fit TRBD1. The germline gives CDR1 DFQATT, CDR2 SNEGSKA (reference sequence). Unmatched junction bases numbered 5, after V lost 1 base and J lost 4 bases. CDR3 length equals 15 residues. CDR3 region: CSARAGTGSYNEQFF. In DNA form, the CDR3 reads TGCAGTGCTAGAGCCGGGACAGGGTCATACAATGAGCAGTTCTTC.

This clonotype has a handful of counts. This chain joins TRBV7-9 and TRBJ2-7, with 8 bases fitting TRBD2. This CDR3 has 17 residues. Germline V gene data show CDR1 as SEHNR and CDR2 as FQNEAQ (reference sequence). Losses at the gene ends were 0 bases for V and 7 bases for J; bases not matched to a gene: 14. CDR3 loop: CASSLAYKYREGAEQYF. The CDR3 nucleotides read TGTGCCAGCAGCTTAGCCTACAAGTACCGGGAGGGTGCGGAGCAGTACTTC.

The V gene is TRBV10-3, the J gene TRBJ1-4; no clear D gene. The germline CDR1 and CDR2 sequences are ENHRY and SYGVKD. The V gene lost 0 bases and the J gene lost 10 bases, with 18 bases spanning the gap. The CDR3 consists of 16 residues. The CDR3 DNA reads TGTGCCATCAGTGAGTCTGTTTCTCGGCCGGGTGGAAAACTGTTTTTT. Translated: CAISESVSRPGGKLFF.

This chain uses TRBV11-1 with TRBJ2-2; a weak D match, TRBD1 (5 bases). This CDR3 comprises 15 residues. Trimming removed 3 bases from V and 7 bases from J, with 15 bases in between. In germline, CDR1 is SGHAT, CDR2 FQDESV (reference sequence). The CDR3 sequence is CASSLDDSRNGELFF. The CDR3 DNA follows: TGTGCCAGCAGCTTGGATGACAGTAGGAACGGGGAGCTGTTTTTT.

The CDR3, as DNA: TGTGCCAGCTCGCCATGGGCTAGCGGTACGAACACCGGGGAGCTGTTTTTT. Amino acids: CASSPWASGTNTGELFF. V and J are TRBV18 and TRBJ2-2; 7 bases line up with TRBD2. Germline-derived CDR1 and CDR2 are KGHSH and LQKENI. The CDR3 is 17 amino acids. The V and J ends lost 6 bases and 0 bases, in that order; junction bases with no gene match: 10.

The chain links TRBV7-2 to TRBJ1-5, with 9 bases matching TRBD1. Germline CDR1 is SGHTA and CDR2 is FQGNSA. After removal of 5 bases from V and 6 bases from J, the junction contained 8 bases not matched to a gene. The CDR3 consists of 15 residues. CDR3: CASSPGTGYIQPQHF. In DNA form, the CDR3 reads TGTGCCAGCAGCCCAGGGACAGGGTATATTCAGCCCCAGCATTTT.

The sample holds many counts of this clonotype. The DNA for the CDR3 is TGCGCCAGCAGCTTGGGGGCCAACTACGAGCAGTACTTC. This encodes CASSLGANYEQYF. The V call is TRBV5-1, the J call TRBJ2-7; no definite D call. This CDR3 has 13 residues. CDR1 and CDR2 (germline): SGHRS, YFSETQ. V dropped 0 bases and J dropped 3 bases, with 7 bases sitting between them.

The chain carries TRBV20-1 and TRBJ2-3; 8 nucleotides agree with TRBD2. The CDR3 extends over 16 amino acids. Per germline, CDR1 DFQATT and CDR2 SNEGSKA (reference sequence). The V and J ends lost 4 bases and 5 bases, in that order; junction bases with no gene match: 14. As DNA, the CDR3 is TGCAGTGCTATATCCCCCGGGACTAGTCGGTTAGATACGCAGTATTTT. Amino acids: CSAISPGTSRLDTQYF.

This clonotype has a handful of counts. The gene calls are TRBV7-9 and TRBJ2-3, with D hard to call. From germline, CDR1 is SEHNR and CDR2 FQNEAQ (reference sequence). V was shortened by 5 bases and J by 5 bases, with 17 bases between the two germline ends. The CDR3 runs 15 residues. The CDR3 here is CASSKMVPMEDTQYF. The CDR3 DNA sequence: TGTGCCAGCAGCAAGATGGTGCCAATGGAAGATACGCAGTATTTT.

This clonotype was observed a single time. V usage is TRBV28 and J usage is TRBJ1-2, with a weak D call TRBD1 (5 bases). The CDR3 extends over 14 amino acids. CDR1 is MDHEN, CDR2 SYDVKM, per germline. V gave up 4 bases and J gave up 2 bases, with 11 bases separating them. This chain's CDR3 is CASSSLGENYGYTF. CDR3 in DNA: TGTGCCAGCAGTTCACTAGGGGAAAACTATGGCTACACCTTC.

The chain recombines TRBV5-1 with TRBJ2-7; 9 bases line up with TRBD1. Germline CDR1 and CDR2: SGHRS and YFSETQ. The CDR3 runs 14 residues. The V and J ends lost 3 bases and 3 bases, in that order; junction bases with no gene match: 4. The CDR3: CASSWDRENYEQYF. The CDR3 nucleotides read TGCGCCAGCAGCTGGGACAGGGAAAACTACGAGCAGTACTTC.

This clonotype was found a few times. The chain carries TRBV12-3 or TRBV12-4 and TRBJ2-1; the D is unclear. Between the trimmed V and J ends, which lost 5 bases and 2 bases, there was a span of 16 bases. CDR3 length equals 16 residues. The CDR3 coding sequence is TGTGCCAGCAGTCCCTTTACGGCGGTAGCCTACAATGAGCAGTTCTTC. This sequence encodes CASSPFTAVAYNEQFF.

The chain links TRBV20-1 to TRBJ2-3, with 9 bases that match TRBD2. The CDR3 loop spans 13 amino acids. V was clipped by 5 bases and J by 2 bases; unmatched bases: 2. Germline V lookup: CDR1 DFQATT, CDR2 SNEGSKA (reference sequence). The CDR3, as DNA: TGCAGTGCTGCGGGGGGGCCCACAGATACGCAGTATTTT. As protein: CSAAGGPTDTQYF.

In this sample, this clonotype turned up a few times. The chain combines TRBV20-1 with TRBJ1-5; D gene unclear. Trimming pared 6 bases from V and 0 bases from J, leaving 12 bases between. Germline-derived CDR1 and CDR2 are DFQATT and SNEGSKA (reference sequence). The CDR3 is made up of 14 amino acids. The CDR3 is CSARRASSNQPQHF. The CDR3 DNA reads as TGCAGTGCCCGGAGGGCATCTAGCAATCAGCCCCAGCATTTT.

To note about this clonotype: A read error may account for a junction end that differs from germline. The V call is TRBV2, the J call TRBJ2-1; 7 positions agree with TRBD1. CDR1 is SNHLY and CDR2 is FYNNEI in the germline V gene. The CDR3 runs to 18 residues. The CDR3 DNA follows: TGTGCCCGCAGTTTAAGGGGACAGATAATTAGCTCCTACAATGAGCAGTTCTTC. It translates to CARSLRGQIISSYNEQFF.

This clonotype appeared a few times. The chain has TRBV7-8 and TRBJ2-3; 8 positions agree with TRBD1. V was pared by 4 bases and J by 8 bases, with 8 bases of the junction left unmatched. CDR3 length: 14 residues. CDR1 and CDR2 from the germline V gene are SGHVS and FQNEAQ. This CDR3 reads CASSSGGWMGTQYF. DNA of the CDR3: TGTGCCAGCAGCTCAGGGGGCTGGATGGGTACGCAGTATTTT.